What follows describes a single TCR delta chain. This sample was taken from a study of gamma-delta T cells after stem cell transplantation. V shed 0 bases and J 0 bases; nucleotides not matched to a gene: 14. The V gene's germline CDR1 is GEAIGNYY and CDR2 EKD. This CDR3 region has 19 residues. TCRdb redid the clone calls on the RT-PCR reads with CATT. The sample includes about 2,500 delta-chain clones, approximately 3.1% seen only once; the top ten take 38%. Specimen: gamma-delta T cells. The V call is TRDV2, the J call TRDJ1, with 8 bases that match TRDD3. The TCR comes from a human donor. It is not recorded whose cells these are; they may come from a transplant donor. The chain's CDR3 is CACDTMSLGEPKYTDKLIF. CDR3 nucleotides: TGTGCCTGTGACACCATGAGTCTGGGGGAACCAAAGTACACCGATAAACTCATCTTT.